This T cell receptor beta chain was profiled in a study of blood T cell repertoires in COVID-19. For the study at large: Acute-phase and convalescent COVID-19 samples originated in the United States, Italy and Spain. From T cells, B-cell-depleted T cells, or PBMCs came the material, which was cDNA or gDNA.

This CDR3 has 16 amino acids. Trimming pared 0 bases from V and 0 bases from J, leaving 11 bases between. Looked up from germline, CDR1 is MGHRA and CDR2 is YSYEKL. Here immunoSEQ multiplex PCR was the method, and the copy in TCRdb shows in-frame clones only, minus some. The data show tens of thousands of clones, with approximately 83% seen just once and around 1.2% held by the top ten. This sequence was found in a man between 40 and 49 years old with acute or convalescent COVID-19. Sequences were obtained from peripheral blood. This rearrangement joins TRBV4-1 to TRBJ2-5; D unresolved. Here the CDR3 DNA reads TGCGCCAGCAGCCAAGAGTCCGAGTTGTACCAAGAGACCCAGTACTTC. Its translation is CASSQESELYQETQYF.